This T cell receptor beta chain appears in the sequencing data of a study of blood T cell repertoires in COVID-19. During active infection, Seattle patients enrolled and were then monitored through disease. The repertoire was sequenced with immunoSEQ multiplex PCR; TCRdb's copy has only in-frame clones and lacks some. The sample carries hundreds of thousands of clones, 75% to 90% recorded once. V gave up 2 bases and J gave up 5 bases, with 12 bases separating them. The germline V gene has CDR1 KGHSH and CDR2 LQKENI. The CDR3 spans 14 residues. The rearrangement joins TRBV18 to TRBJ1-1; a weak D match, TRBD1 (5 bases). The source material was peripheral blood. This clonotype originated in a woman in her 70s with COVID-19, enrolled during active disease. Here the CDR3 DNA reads TGTGCCAGCTCACCAGGGGCAGGGCAGACTGAAGCTTTCTTT. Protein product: CASSPGAGQTEAFF.